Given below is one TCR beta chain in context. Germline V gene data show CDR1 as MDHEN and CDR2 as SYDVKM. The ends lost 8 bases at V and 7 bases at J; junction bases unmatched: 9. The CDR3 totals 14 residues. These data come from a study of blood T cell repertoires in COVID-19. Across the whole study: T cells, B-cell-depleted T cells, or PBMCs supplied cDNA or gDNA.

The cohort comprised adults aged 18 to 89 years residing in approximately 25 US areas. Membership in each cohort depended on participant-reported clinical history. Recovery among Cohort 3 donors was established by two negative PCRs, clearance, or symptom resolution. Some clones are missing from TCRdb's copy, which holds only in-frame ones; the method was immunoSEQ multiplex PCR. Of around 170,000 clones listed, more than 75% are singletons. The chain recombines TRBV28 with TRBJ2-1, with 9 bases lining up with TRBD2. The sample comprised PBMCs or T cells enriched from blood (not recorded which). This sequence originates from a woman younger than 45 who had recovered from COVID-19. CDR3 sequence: CASPTAGGPNEQFF. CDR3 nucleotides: TGTGCCAGCCCTACGGCGGGAGGGCCGAATGAGCAGTTCTTC.